The 7 T cell receptor beta chains in this list originate from one sample, sequenced in a study of blood T cell repertoires in COVID-19. The protocol was immunoSEQ multiplex PCR, while the TCRdb copy is restricted to in-frame clones and leaves out a portion. This sample has 150,000 to 200,000 clones, with roughly 82% found just once. Sequenced input: PBMCs or T cells enriched from blood (not recorded which). These receptors were collected from a man in his forties or fifties who had recovered from COVID-19.

The chain uses TRBV6-1 and TRBJ2-1, with 10 bases lining up with TRBD2. The CDR3 runs 16 residues. Per germline, CDR1 MNHNS and CDR2 SASEGT. After removal of 4 bases from V and 2 bases from J, the junction contained 5 bases not matched to a gene. In DNA form, the CDR3 reads TGTGCCAGCAGTGCATTAGCGGGAGGAGCCTACAATGAGCAGTTCTTC. This codes for CASSALAGGAYNEQFF.

This chain uses TRBV18 with TRBJ2-1, with 7 bases aligning to TRBD2. Unmatched junction bases numbered 5, after V lost 4 bases and J lost 5 bases. Germline V gives CDR1 KGHSH, CDR2 LQKENI. The CDR3 has 14 amino acids. CDR3 amino acids: CASSLGTTDNEQFF. The CDR3 DNA reads as TGTGCCAGCTCACTCGGGACTACCGACAATGAGCAGTTCTTC. The variable domain in full, with the rest retrieved from reference TRBV18 and TRBJ2-1, is NAGVMQNPRHLVRRRGQEARLRCSPMKGHSHVYWYRQLPEEGLKFMVYLQKENIIDESGMPKERFSAEFPKEGPSILRIQQVVRGDSAAYFCASSLGTTDNEQFFGPGTRLTVL.

This chain links TRBV5-4 with TRBJ1-3; perhaps TRBD1 as D (5 bases). CDR1 is SGHNT, CDR2 YYREEE, per germline (reference sequence). The CDR3 has 16 amino acids. The V end was cut by 0 bases, the J end by 1 base, with 11 bases between. The CDR3 spells CASSLGGGTSGNTIYF. The CDR3 DNA follows: TGTGCCAGCAGCTTGGGAGGCGGGACTTCTGGAAACACCATATATTTT.

This clone was counted between two and nine times. Written as DNA, the CDR3 is TGTGCCAGCAGCCGTCTGACAGGTTCTGACTACGAGCAGTACTTC. Translating it yields CASSRLTGSDYEQYF. The chain couples TRBV11-3 to TRBJ2-7; TRBD1 might be the D (6 bases). Between the trimmed V and J ends, which lost 5 bases and 3 bases, there was a span of 17 bases. The CDR3 totals 15 residues. CDR1 and CDR2 (germline): SGHNT, YENEEA.

This clone was observed many times. The chain uses TRBV7-2 and TRBJ2-7; 7 bases align to TRBD2. Germline V gene data show CDR1 as SGHTA and CDR2 as FQGNSA. The V gene end was trimmed by 11 bases and the J gene end by 1 base; junction bases not matched to a gene: 11. The CDR3 extends over 14 amino acids. CDR3 nucleotides: TGTGCCGGGGGGGATGTGGCTCGGTCCTACGAGCAGTACTTC. Protein: CAGGDVARSYEQYF.

The chain joins TRBV28 to TRBJ2-5, with 16 bases matching TRBD2. Germline V gives CDR1 MDHEN, CDR2 SYDVKM. V was pared by 6 bases and J by 5 bases, with 15 bases of the junction left unmatched. The CDR3 has 19 amino acids. DNA of the CDR3: TGTGCCAGCAGCTCTCCTTATGGGACTAGCGGGAGGGCAGTTGAGACCCAGTACTTC. Its translation: CASSSPYGTSGRAVETQYF.

In its sample, this clone was seen once. The gene calls are TRBV27 and TRBJ2-2; the match to TRBD2 covers 11 bases. The V and J ends lost 2 bases and 7 bases, in that order; junction bases with no gene match: 3. Germline loops: CDR1 MNHEY, CDR2 SMNVEV (reference sequence). The CDR3 has 15 amino acids. The CDR3: CASSLLTSGSGELFF. CDR3 coding DNA: TGTGCCAGCAGTTTACTAACTAGCGGGAGCGGGGAGCTGTTTTTT.